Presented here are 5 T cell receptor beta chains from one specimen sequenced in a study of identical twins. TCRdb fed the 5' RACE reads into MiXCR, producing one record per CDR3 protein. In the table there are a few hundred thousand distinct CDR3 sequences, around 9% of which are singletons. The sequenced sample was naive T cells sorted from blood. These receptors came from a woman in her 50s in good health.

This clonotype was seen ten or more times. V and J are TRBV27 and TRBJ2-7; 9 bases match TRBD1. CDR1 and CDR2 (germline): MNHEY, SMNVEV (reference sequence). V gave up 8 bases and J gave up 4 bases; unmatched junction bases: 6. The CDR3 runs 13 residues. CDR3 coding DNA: TGTGCCAGCGGGCGACAGGGGGGTTACGAGCAGTACGTC. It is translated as CASGRQGGYEQYV.

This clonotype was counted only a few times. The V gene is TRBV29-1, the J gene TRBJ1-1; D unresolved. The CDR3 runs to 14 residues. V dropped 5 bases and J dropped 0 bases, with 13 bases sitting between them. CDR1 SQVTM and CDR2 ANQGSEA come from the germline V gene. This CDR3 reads CSVLGVHLNTEAFF. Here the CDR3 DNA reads TGCAGCGTTCTAGGCGTCCACCTGAACACTGAAGCTTTCTTT.

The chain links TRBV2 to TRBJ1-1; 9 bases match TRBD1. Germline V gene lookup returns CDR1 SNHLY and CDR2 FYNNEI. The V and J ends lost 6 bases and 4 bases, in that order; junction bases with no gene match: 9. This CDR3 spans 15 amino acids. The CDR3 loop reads CASRQKTGGITEAFF. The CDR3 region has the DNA TGTGCCAGCAGACAAAAAACAGGGGGCATCACTGAAGCTTTCTTT. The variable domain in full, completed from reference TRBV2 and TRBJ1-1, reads EPEVTQTPSHQVTQMGQEVILRCVPISNHLYFYWYRQILGQKVEFLVSFYNNEISEKSEIFDDQFSVERPDGSNFTLKIRSTKLEDSAMYFCASRQKTGGITEAFFGQGTRLTVV.

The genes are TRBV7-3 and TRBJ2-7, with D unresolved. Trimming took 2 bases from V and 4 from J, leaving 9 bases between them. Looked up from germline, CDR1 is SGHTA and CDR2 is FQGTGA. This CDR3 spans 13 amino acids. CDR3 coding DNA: TGTGCCAGCAGCTTATGGGGTAGTTACGAGCAGTACTTC. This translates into CASSLWGSYEQYF.

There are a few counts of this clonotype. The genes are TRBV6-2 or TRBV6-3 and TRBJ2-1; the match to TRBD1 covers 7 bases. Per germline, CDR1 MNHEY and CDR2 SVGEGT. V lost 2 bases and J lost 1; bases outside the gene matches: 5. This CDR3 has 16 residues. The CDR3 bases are TGTGCCAGCAGTTACCTCCCAGGGGGATCCTACAATGAGCAGTTCTTC. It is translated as CASSYLPGGSYNEQFF.